Listed below are T cell receptor beta chains from one sample, sequenced in a study of PD-1 blockade in classical Hodgkin lymphoma. TCRdb's table, derived via immunoSEQ multiplex PCR, lists solely in-frame clones and lacks some. The sample includes about 14,000 clones, roughly nine tenths seen only once; the top ten take around 6.2%. Sequencing was done on a sample of CD8+ T cells from blood. Receptors originate from a human donor with classical Hodgkin lymphoma. Each CDR3 is given with its conserved first and last residue. The order of the fields is clone size, D gene, J gene, V gene, CDR3 protein, CDR3 DNA. A D gene is named only where the DNA matches it firmly. Clone size is given for some rows only: seen once, a few or many times, or a class if the clone is expanded.

>.|.|TRBJ2-1|TRBV19
CASSIHDVGEQFF
TGTGCCAGTAGTATCCATGATGTCGGGGAGCAGTTCTTC
>.|.|TRBJ1-1|TRBV6-5
CASSGSLNTEAFF
TGTGCCAGCAGTGGAAGTCTGAACACTGAAGCTTTCTTT
>.|.|TRBJ2-2|TRBV25-1
CASSDGKDGELFF
TGTGCCAGCAGTGATGGAAAGGACGGGGAGCTGTTTTTT
>once|TRBD2|TRBJ2-7|TRBV28
CASSSSGSSYEQYF
TGTGCCAGCAGTTCGAGCGGGAGCTCCTACGAGCAGTACTTC
>.|.|TRBJ1-1|TRBV9
CASSVGGENTEAFF
TGTGCCAGCAGCGTAGGAGGGGAAAACACTGAAGCTTTCTTT
>.|.|TRBJ2-7|TRBV4-1
CASSPRSSYEQYF
TGCGCCAGCAGCCCCAGGAGCTCCTACGAGCAGTACTTC
>.|TRBD2|TRBJ2-7|TRBV11-2
CASSFGGSIYEQYF
TGTGCCAGCAGCTTCGGCGGGAGTATTTACGAGCAGTACTTC
>.|.|TRBJ1-4|TRBV6-5
CASSGRRESEKLFF
TGTGCCAGCAGCGGACGTCGTGAGAGTGAAAAACTGTTTTTT
>large|TRBD2|TRBJ2-1|TRBV27
CASSLVAGGPFNEQFF
TGTGCCAGCAGTTTAGTAGCGGGAGGGCCTTTCAATGAGCAGTTCTTC
>.|.|TRBJ1-2|TRBV28
CASSFIGVWGYTF
TGTGCCAGCAGTTTTATAGGGGTGTGGGGCTACACCTTC
>.|.|TRBJ1-4|TRBV28
CASSFRTSQDEKLFF
TGTGCCAGCAGTTTCCGGACTTCTCAAGATGAAAAACTGTTTTTT
>.|.|TRBJ2-1|TRBV6-1
CASSSGASSYNEQFF
TGTGCCAGCTCTTCCGGGGCAAGCTCCTACAATGAGCAGTTCTTC
>.|.|TRBJ1-1|TRBV7-6
CASSLKLLGDTEAFF
TGTGCCAGCAGCTTAAAACTATTGGGGGACACTGAAGCTTTCTTT
>.|TRBD2|TRBJ2-3|TRBV11-2
CASSPGGSGSKSTDTQYF
TGTGCCAGCAGCCCCGGGGGTAGCGGGAGTAAAAGTACAGATACGCAGTATTTT
>few|.|TRBJ2-2|TRBV6-6
CASSYSMNTGELFF
TGTGCCAGCAGTTACTCGATGAACACCGGGGAGCTGTTTTTT
>few|TRBD1|TRBJ1-1|TRBV16
CASSPGDRASPTEAFF
TGTGCCAGCAGCCCCGGAGACAGGGCCTCTCCCACTGAAGCTTTCTTT
>.|.|TRBJ2-5|TRBV7-8
CATTDHPGGTQYF
TGTGCCACCACCGACCATCCCGGAGGGACCCAGTACTTC
>.|.|TRBJ1-3|TRBV27
CASSLYWGSGNTIYF
TGTGCCAGCAGTTTATATTGGGGCTCTGGAAACACCATATATTTT
>.|.|TRBJ1-1|TRBV7-2
CASRPSFSNTEAFF
TGTGCCAGCCGACCGTCCTTCTCGAACACTGAAGCTTTCTTT
>once|TRBD1|TRBJ1-2|TRBV13
CASSLGLRTGDGYTF
TGTGCCAGCAGCTTAGGCCTAAGGACAGGGGATGGCTACACCTTC
>.|TRBD1|TRBJ1-1|TRBV28
CASSQQGTEAFF
TGTGCCAGCAGCCAACAGGGGACTGAAGCTTTCTTT
>.|TRBD2|TRBJ2-1|TRBV14
CASSQDSGLAGVNEQFF
TGTGCCAGCAGCCAAGATTCGGGGCTAGCGGGAGTTAATGAGCAGTTCTTC
>.|.|TRBJ2-1|TRBV6-5
CASSYYRVSSYNEQFF
TGTGCCAGCAGTTACTACAGGGTCAGCTCCTACAATGAGCAGTTCTTC
>.|TRBD2|TRBJ2-1|TRBV6-4
CASSARAGDSGNEQFF
TGTGCCAGCAGTGCCCGAGCGGGAGACTCTGGCAATGAGCAGTTCTTC
>.|TRBD1|TRBJ2-5|TRBV7-9
CASSPTGTGGWETQYF
TGTGCCAGCAGCCCCACCGGGACAGGGGGATGGGAGACCCAGTACTTC
>.|TRBD1|TRBJ1-6|TRBV6-1
CASSVTGTGSPHSPLHF
TGTGCCAGCAGTGTAACCGGGACAGGGTCCCCCCATTCACCCCTCCACTTT
>.|.|TRBJ1-1|TRBV18
CASSPLNTEAFF
TGTGCCAGCTCACCTCTGAACACTGAAGCTTTCTTT
>.|TRBD2|TRBJ2-1|TRBV7-9
CASSLDSGRLTVEQFF
TGTGCCAGCAGCTTAGATAGCGGGAGGCTTACGGTGGAGCAGTTCTTC
>once|.|TRBJ2-3|TRBV2
CASSEDMTSATDTQYF
TGTGCCAGCAGTGAAGATATGACTAGTGCAACAGATACGCAGTATTTT
>.|.|TRBJ2-7|TRBV11-2
CASSLLDYEQYF
TGTGCCAGCAGCTTACTGGACTACGAGCAGTACTTC
>.|TRBD2|TRBJ2-1|TRBV9
CASSVGGQGYTSGRVYEQFF
TGTGCCAGCAGCGTAGGTGGACAGGGGTACACTAGCGGGAGGGTCTATGAGCAGTTCTTC
>.|.|TRBJ2-3|TRBV29-1
CSVAHTSLGTDTQYF
TGCAGCGTTGCCCATACTAGTTTGGGCACAGATACGCAGTATTTT
>.|.|TRBJ2-1|TRBV27
CASSLDKYNEQFF
TGTGCCAGCAGTTTAGACAAATACAATGAGCAGTTCTTC
>.|.|TRBJ2-1|TRBV28
CASSNLELGVHEQFF
TGTGCCAGCAGTAATTTAGAACTGGGCGTTCATGAGCAGTTCTTC
>.|TRBD1|TRBJ2-7|TRBV9
CASSLGTELYEQYF
TGTGCCAGCAGCCTCGGGACAGAGCTCTACGAGCAGTACTTC
>once|TRBD2|TRBJ2-7|TRBV27
CASSLRLAGGPSEQYF
TGTGCCAGCAGTCTGCGACTAGCGGGAGGGCCAAGCGAGCAGTACTTC
>.|TRBD1|TRBJ2-7|TRBV29-1
CSVEGTGPSSYEQYF
TGCAGCGTTGAGGGGACAGGGCCAAGCTCCTACGAGCAGTACTTC
>.|.|TRBJ1-3|TRBV7-6
CAVQGLDTIYF
TGTGCCGTTCAGGGACTAGACACCATATATTTT
>.|TRBD1|TRBJ1-2|TRBV2
CASSEASTGATYGYTF
TGTGCCAGCAGTGAAGCGTCGACAGGGGCAACCTATGGCTACACCTTC
>.|.|TRBJ2-1|TRBV28
CATGTVGIHEQFF
TGTGCCACTGGGACTGTGGGGATCCATGAGCAGTTCTTC
>.|.|TRBJ2-7|TRBV28
CASSFGEEQYF
TGTGCCAGCAGTTTTGGCGAGGAGCAGTACTTC
>.|TRBD2|TRBJ2-1|TRBV6-5
CASSYGLAGGNEQFF
TGTGCCAGCAGTTACGGACTAGCGGGAGGAAATGAGCAGTTCTTC
>.|TRBD2|TRBJ2-1|TRBV10-3
CAISVELAGGLDNEQFF
TGTGCCATCAGCGTTGAGTTAGCGGGAGGCCTTGACAATGAGCAGTTCTTC
>.|.|TRBJ1-1|TRBV7-9
CASSLTPWEAFF
TGTGCCAGCAGCTTAACCCCGTGGGAAGCTTTCTTT
>.|TRBD1|TRBJ1-4|TRBV7-7
CASSPGTGGNEKLFF
TGTGCTAGCAGCCCGGGGACAGGGGGAAATGAAAAACTGTTTTTT
>.|.|TRBJ1-5|TRBV15
CATSRDLGGNQPQHF
TGTGCCACCAGCAGAGATCTGGGAGGAAATCAGCCCCAGCATTTT
>once|.|TRBJ1-4|TRBV6-1
CASSELKGQFKEKLFF
TGTGCCAGCAGTGAATTAAAAGGACAGTTCAAGGAAAAACTGTTTTTT
>.|TRBD1|TRBJ1-3|TRBV2
CATKGRGQAGLPSGNTIYF
TGTGCCACCAAAGGCCGAGGACAGGCCGGACTCCCTTCTGGAAACACCATATATTTT
>.|.|TRBJ1-3|TRBV4-1
CASSQDENTIYF
TGCGCCAGCAGCCAAGACGAAAACACCATATATTTT
>.|.|TRBJ1-2|TRBV9
CASSGDRNLYGYTF
TGTGCCAGCAGCGGTGACAGGAATCTCTATGGCTACACCTTC
>.|TRBD2|TRBJ2-5|TRBV16
CASSRRGLAFSETQYF
TGTGCCAGCAGCCGAAGGGGACTAGCTTTTTCAGAGACCCAGTACTTC
>.|.|TRBJ2-2|TRBV9
CASMRGNTGELFF
TGTGCCAGCATGCGTGGGAACACCGGGGAGCTGTTTTTT
>.|.|TRBJ2-7|TRBV11-1
CASSPSSYEQYF
TGTGCCAGCAGCCCCAGCTCCTACGAGCAGTACTTC
>.|.|TRBJ1-2|TRBV18
CASSPPGREVYGYTF
TGTGCCAGCTCACCCCCCGGGAGGGAAGTATATGGCTACACCTTC